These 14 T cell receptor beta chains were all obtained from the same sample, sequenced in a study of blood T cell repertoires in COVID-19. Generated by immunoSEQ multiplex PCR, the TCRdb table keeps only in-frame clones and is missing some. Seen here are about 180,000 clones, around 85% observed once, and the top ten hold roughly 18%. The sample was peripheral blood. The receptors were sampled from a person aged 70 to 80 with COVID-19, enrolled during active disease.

This CDR3 is CASSTDRDSSTEAFF. The CDR3 nucleotides read TGTGCCAGTAGTACAGACCGGGACAGCAGTACTGAAGCTTTCTTT. The J gene is TRBJ1-1, the V gene TRBV19; 7 positions match TRBD1. Trimming took 4 bases from V and 5 from J; bases not matched to a gene: 10. Germline V gene lookup returns CDR1 LNHDA and CDR2 SQIVND (reference sequence). The CDR3 covers 15 residues. Filled out from reference TRBV19 and TRBJ1-1, the complete variable domain reads DGGITQSPKYLFRKEGQNVTLSCEQNLNHDAMYWYRQDPGQGLRLIYYSQIVNDFQKGDIAEGYSVSREKKESFPLTVTSAQKNPTAFYLCASSTDRDSSTEAFFGQGTRLTVV.

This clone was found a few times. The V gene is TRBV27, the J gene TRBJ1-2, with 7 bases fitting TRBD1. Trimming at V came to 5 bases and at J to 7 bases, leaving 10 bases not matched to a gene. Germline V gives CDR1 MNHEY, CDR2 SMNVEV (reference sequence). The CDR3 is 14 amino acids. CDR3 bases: TGTGCCAGCAGTGGTCCGGGACAGAGAGTTGGCTACACCTTC. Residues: CASSGPGQRVGYTF.

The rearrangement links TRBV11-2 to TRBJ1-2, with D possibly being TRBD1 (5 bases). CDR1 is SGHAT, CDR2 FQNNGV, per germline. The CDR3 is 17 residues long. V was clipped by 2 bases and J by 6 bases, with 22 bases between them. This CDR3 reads CASSLIRRGARSHGYTF. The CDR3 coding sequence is TGTGCCAGCAGCTTAATTAGGCGGGGCGCCCGGTCGCATGGCTACACCTTC.

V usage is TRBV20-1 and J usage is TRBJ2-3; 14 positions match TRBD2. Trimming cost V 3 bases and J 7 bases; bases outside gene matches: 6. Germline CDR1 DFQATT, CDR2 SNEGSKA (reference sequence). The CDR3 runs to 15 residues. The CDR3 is CSASPGTSGRNTQYF. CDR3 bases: TGCAGTGCTAGTCCCGGGACTAGCGGGAGAAATACGCAGTATTTT.

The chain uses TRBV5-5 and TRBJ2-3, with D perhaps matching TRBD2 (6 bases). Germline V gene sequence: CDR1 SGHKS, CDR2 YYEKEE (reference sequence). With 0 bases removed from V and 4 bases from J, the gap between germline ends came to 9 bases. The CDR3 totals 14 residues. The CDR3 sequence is CASSLDPGADTQYF. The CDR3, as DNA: TGTGCCAGCAGCTTGGACCCGGGGGCAGATACGCAGTATTTT. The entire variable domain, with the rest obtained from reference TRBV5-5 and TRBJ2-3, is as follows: DAGVTQSPTHLIKTRGQQVTLRCSPISGHKSVSWYQQVLGQGPQFIFQYYEKEERGRGNFPDRFSARQFPNYSSELNVNALLLGDSALYLCASSLDPGADTQYFGPGTRLTVL.

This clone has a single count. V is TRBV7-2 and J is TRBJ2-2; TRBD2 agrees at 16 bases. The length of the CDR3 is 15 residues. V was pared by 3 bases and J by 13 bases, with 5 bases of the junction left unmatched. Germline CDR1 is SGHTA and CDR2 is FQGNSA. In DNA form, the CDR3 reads TGTGCCAGCAGCTTGGGACTAGCGGGGGGGTTTGGGCTGTTTTTT. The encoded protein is CASSLGLAGGFGLFF.

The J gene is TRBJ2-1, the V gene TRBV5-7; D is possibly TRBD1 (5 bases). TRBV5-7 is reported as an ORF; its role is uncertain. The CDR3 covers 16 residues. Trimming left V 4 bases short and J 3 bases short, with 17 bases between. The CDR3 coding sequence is TGTGCCAGCAGCCTTAACAGGCGACAACTCTACAATGAGCAGTTCTTC. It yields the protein CASSLNRRQLYNEQFF.

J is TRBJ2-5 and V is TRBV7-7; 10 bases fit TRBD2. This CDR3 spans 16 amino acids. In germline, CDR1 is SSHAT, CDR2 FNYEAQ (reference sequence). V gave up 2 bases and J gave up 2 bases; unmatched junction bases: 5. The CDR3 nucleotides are TGTGCCAGCAGCTTATCTAGCGGGAGAGTACAAGAGACCCAGTACTTC. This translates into CASSLSSGRVQETQYF.

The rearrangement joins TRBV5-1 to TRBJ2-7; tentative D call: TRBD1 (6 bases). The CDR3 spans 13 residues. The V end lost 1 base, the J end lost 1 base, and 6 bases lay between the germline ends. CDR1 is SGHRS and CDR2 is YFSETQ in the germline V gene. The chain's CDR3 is CASSLTGSYEQYF. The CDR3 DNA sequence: TGCGCCAGCAGCTTGACAGGGTCCTACGAGCAGTACTTC.

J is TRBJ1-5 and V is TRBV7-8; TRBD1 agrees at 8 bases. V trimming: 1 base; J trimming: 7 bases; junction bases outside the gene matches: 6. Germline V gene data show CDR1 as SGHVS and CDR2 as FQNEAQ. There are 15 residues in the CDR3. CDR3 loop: CASSLGGQGGQPQHF. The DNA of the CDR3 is TGTGCCAGCAGCTTAGGAGGACAGGGCGGGCAGCCCCAGCATTTT. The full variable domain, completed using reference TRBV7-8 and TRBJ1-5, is GAGVSQSPRYKVAKRGQDVALRCDPISGHVSLFWYQQALGQGPEFLTYFQNEAQLDKSGLPSDRFFAERPEGSVSTLKIQRTQQEDSAVYLCASSLGGQGGQPQHFGDGTRLSIL.

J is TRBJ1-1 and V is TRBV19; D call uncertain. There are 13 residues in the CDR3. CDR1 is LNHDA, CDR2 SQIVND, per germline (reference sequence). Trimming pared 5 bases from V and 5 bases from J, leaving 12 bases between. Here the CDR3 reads CASSPLLNTEAFF. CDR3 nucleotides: TGTGCCAGTAGTCCCCTTTTAAATACTGAAGCTTTCTTT.

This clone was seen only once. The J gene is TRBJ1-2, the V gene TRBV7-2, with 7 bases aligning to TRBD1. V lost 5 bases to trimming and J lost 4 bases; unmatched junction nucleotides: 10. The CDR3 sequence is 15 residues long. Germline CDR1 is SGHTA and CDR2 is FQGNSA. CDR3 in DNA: TGTGCCAGCAGCCCTTCTGGACAGGCAGCCTATGGCTACACCTTC. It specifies CASSPSGQAAYGYTF.

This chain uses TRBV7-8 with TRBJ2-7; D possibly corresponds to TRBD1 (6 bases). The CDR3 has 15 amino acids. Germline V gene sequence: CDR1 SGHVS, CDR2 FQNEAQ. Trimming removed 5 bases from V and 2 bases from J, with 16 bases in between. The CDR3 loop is CASSSRRTETYEQYF. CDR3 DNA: TGTGCCAGCAGCAGCCGTAGGACAGAAACCTACGAGCAGTACTTC.

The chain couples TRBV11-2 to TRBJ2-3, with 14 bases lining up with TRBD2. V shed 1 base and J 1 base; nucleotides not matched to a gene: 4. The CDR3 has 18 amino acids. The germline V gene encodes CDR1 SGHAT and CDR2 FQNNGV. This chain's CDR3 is CASSLAPGLAGGTDTQYF. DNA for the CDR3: TGTGCCAGCAGCTTAGCTCCGGGACTAGCGGGGGGCACAGATACGCAGTATTTT.